The 14 T cell receptor beta chains below all came from one sample that was sequenced in a study of early T cells in non-severe SARS-CoV-2 infection. TCRdb independently ran MiXCR on the 5' RACE reads; one entry per CDR3 protein. Altogether 35,000 to 45,000 distinct CDR3 sequences are present, about 12% being singletons, with the ten largest covering roughly 16%. The sample was whole blood. These receptors originate from an adult who was a healthcare worker with PCR-confirmed SARS-CoV-2 infection or an uninfected control (not recorded which).

The chain carries TRBV9 and TRBJ2-1, with 10 bases lining up with TRBD2. Germline values: CDR1 SGDLS, CDR2 YYNGEE. The CDR3 covers 14 residues. Unmatched junction bases numbered 6, after V lost 2 bases and J lost 10 bases. The CDR3 nucleotides are TGTGCCAGCAGCGTTACTAGCGGGACGGGGGAGCAGTTCTTC. This gives the protein CASSVTSGTGEQFF.

This sequence joins TRBV7-9 and TRBJ1-6; D unclear. Trimming stripped 1 base from V and 9 bases from J, with 13 bases between. CDR3 length: 15 residues. In germline, CDR1 is SEHNR, CDR2 FQNEAQ (reference sequence). CDR3 in amino acids: CASSLVSGMGSPLHF. CDR3 DNA sequence: TGTGCCAGCAGCTTAGTGTCGGGGATGGGTTCACCCCTCCACTTT.

This clonotype was found a few times. The chain combines TRBV5-1 with TRBJ2-1; 8 bases align to TRBD1. The CDR3 runs to 19 residues. CDR1 SGHRS and CDR2 YFSETQ come from the germline V gene. Trimming cost V 4 bases and J 1 base; bases outside gene matches: 16. For the CDR3, the DNA is TGCGCCAGCAGCCCGGTCCCGGGACAGGCCATCCATTCCTACAATGAGCAGTTCTTC. Translating gives CASSPVPGQAIHSYNEQFF.

The CDR3 region has the DNA TGTGCCAGCAGGAGCATGGATCCTCTCCCCACAGATACGCAGTATTTT. Translation gives CASRSMDPLPTDTQYF. The chain is built from TRBV6-2 or TRBV6-3 and TRBJ2-3; D gene unclear. V dropped 6 bases and J dropped 2 bases, with 18 bases sitting between them. The CDR3 consists of 16 residues. Germline CDR1 MNHEY, CDR2 SVGEGT.

At least ten counts were recorded for this clonotype. This chain uses TRBV6-1 with TRBJ2-7, with D possibly matching TRBD1 (7 bases). The CDR3 spans 15 residues. The germline V gene encodes CDR1 MNHNS and CDR2 SASEGT. Trimming took 1 base from V and 3 from J, leaving 13 bases between them. For the CDR3, the DNA is TGTGCCAGCAGTGAAGTGGCAGGGGGGTACTACGAGCAGTACTTC. Translated, it gives CASSEVAGGYYEQYF.

This clonotype was recorded many times. The chain carries TRBV6-6 and TRBJ2-6; 12 bases are shared with TRBD1. This CDR3 is built from 18 residues. Trimming took 6 bases from V and 3 from J; bases not matched to a gene: 9. The germline V gene encodes CDR1 MNHNY and CDR2 SVGAGI (reference sequence). The CDR3 region has the DNA TGTGCCAGCAGCTGGGACAGGGGGCGACCAAGTGGGGCCAACGTCCTGACTTTC. This encodes CASSWDRGRPSGANVLTF.

Only a few counts were recorded for this clonotype. V is TRBV20-1 and J is TRBJ2-6, with 7 bases fitting TRBD1. The J segment lost 2 bases and the V segment lost 8 bases, leaving 3 bases of the junction unmatched. Germline V lookup: CDR1 DFQATT, CDR2 SNEGSKA (reference sequence). The CDR3 consists of 13 residues. The chain's CDR3 is CSMTGTGANVLTF. The CDR3 nucleotides read TGCAGTATGACAGGGACTGGGGCCAACGTCCTGACTTTC.

In its sample, this clonotype was seen a few times. This chain links TRBV2 with TRBJ2-2; tentative D call: TRBD2 (5 bases). Between the trimmed V and J ends, which lost 7 bases and 3 bases, there was a span of 15 bases. The CDR3 spans 15 residues. Looked up from germline, CDR1 is SNHLY and CDR2 is FYNNEI. The CDR3 loop reads CASNPRAIYTGELFF. In DNA, the CDR3 is TGTGCCAGCAACCCGAGGGCTATTTACACCGGGGAGCTGTTTTTT.

This chain connects TRBV28 to TRBJ2-1, with a tentative D call TRBD2 (5 bases). The ends were cut back, 10 bases at V and 8 bases at J, with 12 bases in the middle. Germline V gene sequence: CDR1 MDHEN, CDR2 SYDVKM. The CDR3 extends over 11 amino acids. CDR3 residues: CATWTADEQFF. The CDR3 nucleotides are TGTGCCACCTGGACTGCTGATGAGCAGTTCTTC.

The rearrangement uses TRBV7-2 and TRBJ1-6; 7 bases map to TRBD1. The CDR3 runs 15 residues. CDR1 and CDR2 (germline): SGHTA, FQGNSA. With V trimmed by 2 bases and J by 8 bases, 6 bases remained unmatched. CDR3 loop: CASSLRQGMDSPLHF. CDR3 in DNA: TGTGCCAGCAGCTTACGACAGGGTATGGATTCACCCCTCCACTTT.

This clonotype was seen repeatedly, ten times or more. The chain joins TRBV12-3 or TRBV12-4 to TRBJ1-1; no firm D call. This CDR3 has 14 residues. V was shortened by 1 base and J by 4 bases, with 10 bases between the two germline ends. CDR3 in DNA: TGTGCCAGCAGTTTAGTATCCACCGGCACTGAAGCTTTCTTT. This gives the protein CASSLVSTGTEAFF.

This clonotype was counted between two and nine times. The chain is built from TRBV20-1 and TRBJ2-5; D is perhaps TRBD1 or TRBD2 (6 bases each). V dropped 3 bases and J dropped 0 bases, with 14 bases sitting between them. The CDR3 runs to 15 residues. The germline V gene encodes CDR1 DFQATT and CDR2 SNEGSKA (reference sequence). The CDR3 reads CSASRGGTDQETQYF. The CDR3 coding sequence is TGCAGTGCTAGCAGGGGCGGGACGGACCAAGAGACCCAGTACTTC.

The chain joins TRBV6-6 to TRBJ2-1; TRBD1 aligns across 7 bases. The trim removed 7 bases at V and 2 bases at J, leaving 11 bases unmatched. The CDR3 spans 16 residues. Germline V gives CDR1 MNHNY, CDR2 SVGAGI (reference sequence). The CDR3 region is CASKGTTGIAYNEQFF. CDR3 DNA: TGTGCCAGCAAGGGCACGACAGGGATCGCCTACAATGAGCAGTTCTTC.

This clonotype appeared many times. The V and J genes are TRBV12-5 and TRBJ2-7; D unclear. Germline CDR1 is LGHNT and CDR2 is FRNRAP. Trimming shortened V by 0 bases and J by 0 bases, and 9 bases separated the two germline ends. The CDR3 has 15 residues. The CDR3 nucleotides read TGTGCTAGTGGTTTGGTAGGTCCAATCTCCTACGAGCAGTACTTC. Protein: CASGLVGPISYEQYF.